These 13 T cell receptor beta chains were sequenced from one sample in a study of blood T cell repertoires in COVID-19. The method was immunoSEQ multiplex PCR; TCRdb's version includes in-frame clones alone and lacks a portion of them. The sample lists over 70,000 clones; about 72% were seen once. Sequencing was performed on peripheral blood. The receptors here all came from a man between 65 and 85 years old with active or convalescent COVID-19.

The chain recombines TRBV6-6 with TRBJ1-5, with 8 bases lining up with TRBD1. CDR1 and CDR2 (germline): MNHNY, SVGAGI (reference sequence). The trim removed 5 bases at V and 7 bases at J, leaving 13 bases unmatched. The CDR3 is 16 residues long. CDR3 DNA sequence: TGTGCCAGCAGTCAGACAGGGGCAGTTAGTCAGCAGCCCCAGCATTTT. Protein sequence: CASSQTGAVSQQPQHF.

V usage is TRBV6-5 and J usage is TRBJ1-5; 8 nucleotides align to TRBD1. The CDR3 totals 13 residues. With V trimmed by 6 bases and J by 6 bases, 4 bases remained unmatched. CDR1 is MNHEY, CDR2 SVGAGI, per germline. The CDR3 coding sequence is TGTGCCAGCAGGGCCGGACAGGGTCAGCCCCAGCATTTT. Amino acid sequence: CASRAGQGQPQHF.

The chain has TRBV7-9 and TRBJ1-6, with D hard to call. The V gene's germline CDR1 is SEHNR and CDR2 FQNEAQ (reference sequence). The CDR3 consists of 15 residues. V was clipped by 1 base and J by 0 bases, with 4 bases between them. CDR3 nucleotide sequence: TGTGCCAGCAGCTTAGGGAGCTCCTATAATTCACCCCTCCACTTT. This gives the protein CASSLGSSYNSPLHF.

The CDR3 protein is CASSLELGTSGGSNTGELFF. In nucleotides, the CDR3 is TGTGCCAGCAGCTTAGAGTTGGGGACTAGCGGGGGCTCGAACACCGGGGAGCTGTTTTTT. The chain uses TRBV11-2 and TRBJ2-2, with TRBD2 matching 14 bases. With V trimmed by 0 bases and J by 0 bases, 6 bases remained unmatched. The CDR3 consists of 20 residues. Germline loops: CDR1 SGHAT, CDR2 FQNNGV.

V and J are TRBV23-1 and TRBJ1-5; D is uncertain. TRBV23-1 is designated an ORF whose function remains uncertain. The CDR3 runs 15 residues. Trimming removed 0 bases from V and 3 bases from J, with 9 bases in between. The CDR3 nucleotides read TGCGCCAGCAGTCAATCTCTATCGGTCAATCAGCCCCAGCATTTT. Translated: CASSQSLSVNQPQHF.

The J gene is TRBJ1-3, the V gene TRBV6-4, with D unresolved. Germline V gene sequence: CDR1 MRHNA, CDR2 SNTAGT. V lost 0 bases to trimming and J lost 2 bases, with 14 bases between them. The CDR3 contains 17 residues. The CDR3, as DNA: TGTGCCAGCAGTGACTCGTCCACTCGAATACCTGGAAACACCATATATTTT. Its protein is CASSDSSTRIPGNTIYF.

The rearrangement uses TRBV9 and TRBJ2-3; 14 bases fit TRBD2. J lost 2 bases, V lost 3 bases, and 5 bases had no gene match. Germline V gene sequence: CDR1 SGDLS, CDR2 YYNGEE. This CDR3 has 17 residues. The CDR3 reads CASSGLAGGPFTDTQYF. The CDR3, as DNA: TGTGCCAGCAGCGGACTAGCGGGGGGGCCGTTCACAGATACGCAGTATTTT. Looking up the rest from reference TRBV9 and TRBJ2-3 gives the full variable domain: DSGVTQTPKHLITATGQRVTLRCSPRSGDLSVYWYQQSLDQGLQFLIQYYNGEERAKGNILERFSAQQFPDLHSELNLSSLELGDSALYFCASSGLAGGPFTDTQYFGPGTRLTVL.

The table lists this clone with a count of one. V usage is TRBV15 and J usage is TRBJ2-5; D is perhaps TRBD2 (6 bases). CDR1 and CDR2 from the germline V gene are LNHNV and YYDKDF (reference sequence). This CDR3 is built from 15 residues. The V end was cut by 8 bases, the J end by 2 bases, with 18 bases between. The CDR3 DNA follows: TGTGCCACCCGAGACCGGGACTCACCACAAGAGACCCAGTACTTC. The encoded protein is CATRDRDSPQETQYF.

CDR3 in DNA: TGTGCCAGTAGTATTTCCGACAGGCGATGGGATGGCTACACCTTC. Protein product: CASSISDRRWDGYTF. The rearrangement uses TRBV19 and TRBJ1-2, with D perhaps matching TRBD1 (6 bases). The CDR3 totals 15 residues. CDR1 and CDR2 from the germline V gene are LNHDA and SQIVND (reference sequence). V was shortened by 3 bases and J by 6 bases, with 17 bases between the two germline ends.

The chain joins TRBV6-5 to TRBJ1-5, with 9 bases that match TRBD1. CDR3 length equals 15 residues. With V trimmed by 6 bases and J by 4 bases, 7 bases remained unmatched. Germline V CDR1 and CDR2: MNHEY, SVGAGI. For the CDR3, the DNA is TGTGCCAGCAGCCTGGGACAGGGCGGTAATCAGCCCCAGCATTTT. It encodes CASSLGQGGNQPQHF.

The genes are TRBV7-9 and TRBJ1-2; the match to TRBD1 covers 8 bases. This CDR3 has 14 residues. Unmatched junction bases numbered 8, after V lost 5 bases and J lost 6 bases. CDR1 and CDR2 (germline): SEHNR, FQNEAQ (reference sequence). The CDR3 DNA is TGTGCCAGCAGCACGGACAGGGAGGGAGATGGCTACACCTTC. Translation gives CASSTDREGDGYTF.

This clone was seen a handful of times. The gene calls are TRBV7-6 and TRBJ2-7; the match to TRBD1 covers 9 bases. The CDR3 is 14 residues long. J gave up 4 bases and V 4 bases, and 5 bases lay outside the gene matches. The germline CDR1 and CDR2 sequences are SGHVS and FNYEAQ. This CDR3 is CASSWKDRGYEQYF. In nucleotides, the CDR3 is TGTGCCAGCAGCTGGAAGGACAGGGGATACGAGCAGTACTTC.

The chain combines TRBV5-1 with TRBJ2-3; D is unresolved. Germline lookup yields CDR1 SGHRS and CDR2 YFSETQ. The CDR3 runs to 13 residues. Trimming took 0 bases from V and 11 from J, leaving 13 bases between them. The CDR3 DNA is TGCGCCAGCAGCTTGGATATGTCCCAGTGGCAGTATTTT. Its protein is CASSLDMSQWQYF.